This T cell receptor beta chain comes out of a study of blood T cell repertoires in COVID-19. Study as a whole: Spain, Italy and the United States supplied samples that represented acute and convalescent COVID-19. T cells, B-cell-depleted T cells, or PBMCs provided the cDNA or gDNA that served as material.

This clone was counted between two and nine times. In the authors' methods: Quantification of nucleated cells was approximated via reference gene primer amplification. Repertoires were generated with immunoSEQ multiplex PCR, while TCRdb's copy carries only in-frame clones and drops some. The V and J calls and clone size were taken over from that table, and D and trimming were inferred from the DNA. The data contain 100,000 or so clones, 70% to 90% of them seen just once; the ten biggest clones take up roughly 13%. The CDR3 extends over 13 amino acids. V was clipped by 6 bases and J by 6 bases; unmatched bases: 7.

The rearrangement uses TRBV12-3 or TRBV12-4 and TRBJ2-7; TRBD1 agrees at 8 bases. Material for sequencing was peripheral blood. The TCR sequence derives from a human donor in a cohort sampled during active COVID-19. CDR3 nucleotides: TGTGCCAGCAGCCCGGACAGGGACAGCGAGCAGTACTTC. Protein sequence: CASSPDRDSEQYF.